The next 25 T cell receptor beta chains were all read from a single sample in a study of blood T cells in healthy people across ages (dated by TCRdb to between 2015 and 2016). The method was 5' RACE. The instrument given in TCRdb is Illumina HiSeq 2500. A second roughly 6 to 11 cycle PCR used a sample-barcoded 5' primer and a J-beta primer mix. TCRdb trimmed public reads at Q25 via fastp, called clones via MiXCR and kept in-frame beta chains. CDR3 protein sequences are deduplicated, and each keeps its most common genes and DNA. The sample contains some 1.5 million distinct CDR3 sequences, 28% of them found a single time. Roughly 8% of the sample belongs to the ten largest clones. Sequencing input: blood. These receptor sequences come from a woman aged 25 to 39 in good health.

CDR3 loop: CASSLGLQGEGEKLFF. CDR3 nucleotides: TGTGCCAGCAGCTTAGGGCTTCAGGGGGAGGGTGAAAAACTGTTTTTT. V gene TRBV7-2 combines with J gene TRBJ1-4; 7 bases are a match to TRBD1. V shed 1 base and J 7 bases; nucleotides not matched to a gene: 9. This CDR3 is 16 amino acids long. Looked up from germline, CDR1 is SGHTA and CDR2 is FQGNSA.

The chain carries TRBV13 and TRBJ2-7; 9 bases are shared with TRBD2. V lost 5 bases to trimming and J lost 6 bases; unmatched junction nucleotides: 11. Per the germline V gene, CDR1 is PRHDT and CDR2 is FYEKMQ (reference sequence). The CDR3 has 15 residues. The CDR3, as DNA: TGTGCCAGCAGCCTATACGAAGCGGGAGGTTTCGAGCAGTACTTC. It translates to CASSLYEAGGFEQYF. Full variable domain (rest looked up from reference TRBV13 and TRBJ2-7): AAGVIQSPRHLIKEKRETATLKCYPIPRHDTVYWYQQGPGQDPQFLISFYEKMQSDKGSIPDRFSAQQFSDYHSELNMSSLELGDSALYFCASSLYEAGGFEQYFGPGTRLTVT.

This clonotype was counted at least ten times. The chain combines TRBV5-1 with TRBJ1-4; 7 bases fit TRBD1. The CDR3 is made up of 14 amino acids. Germline CDR1 is SGHRS and CDR2 is YFSETQ. V lost 0 bases, J lost 5 bases, and 1 base stayed unmatched. The CDR3 region is CASSLGDSNEKLFF. The CDR3 DNA follows: TGCGCCAGCAGCTTGGGGGACAGCAATGAAAAACTGTTTTTT.

This clonotype was observed a handful of times. V is TRBV24-1 and J is TRBJ2-1, with TRBD1 as a possible D gene (6 bases). The V gene lost 4 bases and the J gene lost 2 bases, with 11 bases spanning the gap. The CDR3 has 15 amino acids. Germline V gives CDR1 KGHDR, CDR2 SFDVKD. DNA of the CDR3: TGTGCCACCAGTGAAGGACAGTCCCCCTACAATGAGCAGTTCTTC. Amino acid sequence: CATSEGQSPYNEQFF.

This clonotype was seen many times. The chain joins TRBV6-5 to TRBJ2-1; 8 nucleotides align to TRBD2. CDR1 is MNHEY, CDR2 SVGAGI, per germline. CDR3 size: 15 residues. Germline trimming cut 5 bases from V and 3 bases from J; bases unmatched to any gene: 6. This CDR3 reads CASSPPSGLYNEQFF. CDR3 DNA: TGTGCCAGCAGTCCCCCTAGCGGGCTCTACAATGAGCAGTTCTTC.

The sample holds a few counts of this clonotype. The chain links TRBV9 to TRBJ2-5; D uncertain. From germline, CDR1 is SGDLS and CDR2 YYNGEE. The CDR3 has 15 residues. The V and J ends lost 4 bases and 5 bases respectively, with 18 bases between them. CDR3 nucleotides: TGTGCCAGCAGCTCCATAGCTTCCTCTGGGGAGACCCAGTACTTC. It encodes CASSSIASSGETQYF. Full variable domain (missing parts from reference TRBV9 and TRBJ2-5): DSGVTQTPKHLITATGQRVTLRCSPRSGDLSVYWYQQSLDQGLQFLIQYYNGEERAKGNILERFSAQQFPDLHSELNLSSLELGDSALYFCASSSIASSGETQYFGPGTRLLVL.

The chain uses TRBV7-7 and TRBJ2-5; TRBD1 aligns across 11 bases. This CDR3 spans 15 amino acids. Trimming removed 8 bases from V and 4 bases from J; junction bases left unmatched: 9. CDR1 is SSHAT and CDR2 is FNYEAQ in the germline V gene (reference sequence). The CDR3 protein is CASGRTGGGGETQYF. CDR3 DNA: TGTGCCAGCGGGAGGACAGGGGGCGGGGGAGAGACCCAGTACTTC.

This clonotype was seen a handful of times. This CDR3 reads CASSYMGSGGNNEQFF. DNA for the CDR3: TGTGCCAGCAGTTACATGGGATCCGGGGGGAACAATGAGCAGTTCTTC. The chain couples TRBV6-2 or TRBV6-3 to TRBJ2-1, with TRBD2 matching 7 bases. The germline V gene has CDR1 MNHEY and CDR2 SVGEGT. CDR3 length: 16 residues. Unmatched junction bases numbered 9, after V lost 2 bases and J lost 5 bases.

This clonotype was seen only a few times. The chain joins TRBV5-1 to TRBJ1-1; a possible D gene is TRBD1 (5 bases). The CDR3 consists of 16 residues. Germline V gives CDR1 SGHRS, CDR2 YFSETQ. The V end lost 5 bases, the J end lost 0 bases, and 17 bases lay between the germline ends. The DNA for the CDR3 is TGCGCCAGCAGTCATATCTCTCGGGGGATGAACACTGAAGCTTTCTTT. It translates to CASSHISRGMNTEAFF.

This clonotype was counted a few times. The chain uses TRBV6-5 and TRBJ2-7; D remains unclear. The CDR3 extends over 13 amino acids. Germline V CDR1 and CDR2: MNHEY, SVGAGI. Trimming took 2 bases from V and 0 from J, leaving 5 bases between them. The CDR3 DNA reads as TGTGCCAGCAGTTACGCAATCTCCTACGAGCAGTACTTC. This encodes CASSYAISYEQYF.

The gene calls are TRBV28 and TRBJ1-2, with D possibly matching TRBD1 (6 bases). Trimming removed 2 bases from V and 11 bases from J, with 21 bases in between. This CDR3 region has 15 residues. The V gene's germline CDR1 is MDHEN and CDR2 SYDVKM. The CDR3 DNA sequence: TGTGCCAGCAGTTTACTTGATAGCCAGGGGAGTTGGTACACCTTC. It encodes CASSLLDSQGSWYTF.

A note on this clonotype: A clone one base away is much larger, so this may be a read error. The chain employs TRBV29-1 and TRBJ2-5; D is possibly TRBD1 (6 bases). The CDR3 has 11 amino acids. The germline V gene encodes CDR1 SQVTM and CDR2 ANQGSEA. CDR3 nucleotides: TGCTCGTCCGGCAGGGGAGAGACCCAGAACTTC. Translating gives CSSGRGETQNF.

Comments on this clonotype: A junction end diverges from the germline sequence, so it may reflect a read error. The chain uses TRBV6-1 and TRBJ2-6; 7 bases agree with TRBD1. CDR1 and CDR2 (germline): MNHNS, SASEGT. The CDR3 is 17 residues long. In nucleotides, the CDR3 is TGTGCCAGCAGGGGCCGGGACAGCAGCTCTGGGGCCAACGTCCCGACTTTC. This sequence encodes CASRGRDSSSGANVPTF.

The table lists this clonotype with a few counts. A read error may explain this, as a much larger clone is one base away. The rearrangement joins TRBV12-3 or TRBV12-4 to TRBJ2-6; 7 bases are a match to TRBD1. The CDR3 consists of 15 residues. Losses at the gene ends were 6 bases for V and 8 bases for J; bases not matched to a gene: 10. The DNA of the CDR3 is TGTGCCAGCAGAAGACAGGGTACGGGGACCAACGTCCTGACTTTC. Amino acids: CASRRQGTGTNVLTF.

In its sample, this clonotype was seen many times. This chain joins TRBV5-1 and TRBJ2-7, with D hard to call. Trimming stripped 5 bases from V and 2 bases from J, with 14 bases between. Germline V gene lookup returns CDR1 SGHRS and CDR2 YFSETQ. The length of the CDR3 is 14 residues. The chain's CDR3 is CASRGSRPPYEQYF. CDR3 nucleotides: TGCGCCAGCAGGGGGTCTCGTCCACCCTACGAGCAGTACTTC.

This clonotype was detected many times. The gene calls are TRBV10-3 and TRBJ2-5; 7 bases are a match to TRBD1. Germline values: CDR1 ENHRY, CDR2 SYGVKD. The CDR3 consists of 14 residues. V was clipped by 0 bases and J by 2 bases; unmatched bases: 0. The CDR3 sequence: CAISESQGQETQYF. The CDR3 region has the DNA TGTGCCATCAGTGAGTCACAGGGGCAAGAGACCCAGTACTTC.

With respect to this clonotype: One base away lies a much larger clone, so this may be a sequencing read error. V gene TRBV7-9 combines with J gene TRBJ2-1; weak D call: TRBD1 (5 bases). This CDR3 spans 15 amino acids. CDR1 and CDR2 from the germline V gene are SEHNR and FQNEAQ (reference sequence). The DNA for the CDR3 is TGTGCCAGCACCTTCACACAGGACGTCTACGATGAGCAGTTCTTC. Its protein is CASTFTQDVYDEQFF.

This clonotype was observed a few times. The gene calls are TRBV28 and TRBJ2-5, with D perhaps TRBD2 (6 bases). The CDR3 contains 15 residues. Germline assignment: CDR1 MDHEN and CDR2 SYDVKM. V was pared by 6 bases and J by 4 bases, with 18 bases between. The CDR3 region is CASRLPGGVRETQYF. CDR3 bases: TGTGCCAGCAGACTCCCGGGCGGGGTCCGAGAGACCCAGTACTTC.

This clonotype occurred a few times. V is TRBV5-1 and J is TRBJ2-1; either TRBD1 or TRBD2 may fit D (5 bases each). The CDR3 sequence is 15 residues long. The V end was cut by 0 bases, the J end by 12 bases, with 19 bases between. Germline loops: CDR1 SGHRS, CDR2 YFSETQ. In DNA form, the CDR3 reads TGCGCCAGCAGCTTGGATTCCGGGACGGCTGCTCGGCAGTTCTTC. Its translation is CASSLDSGTAARQFF.

The sample holds many counts of this clonotype. This chain links TRBV29-1 with TRBJ2-4; D is uncertain. Trimming cost V 3 bases and J 3 bases, with 12 bases left between them. CDR1 and CDR2 (germline): SQVTM, ANQGSEA. This CDR3 spans 14 amino acids. Written as DNA, the CDR3 is TGCAGCGTTGAGCGAATTCTTGGCAAAAACATTCAGTACTTC. Its translation: CSVERILGKNIQYF.

There are a few counts of this clonotype. The rearrangement uses TRBV6-6 and TRBJ2-3; D is possibly TRBD1 (5 bases). Trimming took 6 bases from V and 1 from J, leaving 14 bases between them. This CDR3 is built from 15 residues. Per the germline V gene, CDR1 is MNHNY and CDR2 is SVGAGI (reference sequence). CDR3 coding DNA: TGTGCCAGCAGCCTCGGCCCACAGGGCACAGATACGCAGTATTTT. Translated: CASSLGPQGTDTQYF.

Comments on this clonotype: Its ends do not fully match the called genes, so a read error is possible. The V and J genes are TRBV2 and TRBJ1-5; D gene uncertain. This CDR3 comprises 16 residues. The germline V gene encodes CDR1 SNHLY and CDR2 FYNNEI. The CDR3 protein is CASSELGGHSDQPQHF. CDR3 nucleotide sequence: TGTGCCAGCAGTGAATTGGGCGGTCATAGCGATCAGCCCCAGCATTTT.

Note on this clonotype: A much more abundant neighbour one base away suggests this may be a read error. This chain links TRBV2 with TRBJ2-1, with D unresolved. Germline CDR1 SNHLY, CDR2 FYNNEI. The length of the CDR3 is 11 residues. CDR3 DNA: TGTACCAGCAGTGAAGACCATGAGCAGTTCTTC. Translation: CTSSEDHEQFF.

The rearrangement uses TRBV28 and TRBJ2-3; D unresolved. CDR3 length: 15 residues. V was shortened by 3 bases and J by 0 bases, with 10 bases between the two germline ends. The germline V gene has CDR1 MDHEN and CDR2 SYDVKM. The CDR3 coding sequence is TGTGCCAGCAGTTTCACAGATACTAGCACAGATACGCAGTATTTT. It specifies CASSFTDTSTDTQYF.

This clonotype showed up just a few times. The chain carries TRBV28 and TRBJ2-3, with D possibly TRBD1 on 5 matching bases. V was cut by 3 bases and J by 1 base, with 14 bases left in between. Germline V CDR1 and CDR2: MDHEN, SYDVKM. The CDR3 extends over 16 amino acids. Here the CDR3 reads CASSFQGPEGTDTQYF. The CDR3 DNA sequence: TGTGCCAGCAGTTTCCAGGGCCCAGAAGGCACAGATACGCAGTATTTT.